A selection of T cell receptor beta chains follows, all from one sample in a study of blood T cell repertoires in COVID-19. TCRdb keeps only in-frame clones here, not all; method: immunoSEQ multiplex PCR. The sample consists of around 61,000 clones, roughly 90% of them appearing once. The sequencing sample was made of peripheral blood. These receptors were obtained from a man aged 55 to 70 with acute or convalescent COVID-19. The CDR3 runs from the conserved cysteine through the conserved F or W. D genes are given only for firm matches. Not all rows give a size; the values are once, few, many and, for expanded clones, a class.

clone_size: NA
j_call: TRBJ2-7
d_call: TRBD2
v_call: TRBV7-2
cdr3_aa: CASSQTSGYEQYF
cdr3_nt: TGTGCCAGCAGCCAGACTAGCGGCTACGAGCAGTACTTC

clone_size: NA
j_call: TRBJ1-2
d_call: NA
v_call: TRBV9
cdr3_aa: CASSVDRGLWGYTF
cdr3_nt: TGTGCCAGCAGCGTAGATCGAGGGCTATGGGGCTACACCTTC

clone_size: NA
j_call: TRBJ1-5
d_call: NA
v_call: TRBV19
cdr3_aa: CASSNEQGWVNQPQHF
cdr3_nt: TGTGCCAGTAGCAACGAACAGGGATGGGTCAATCAGCCCCAGCATTTT

clone_size: NA
j_call: TRBJ1-6
d_call: NA
v_call: TRBV3-1/TRBV3-2
cdr3_aa: CASSQGGGSYNSPLHF
cdr3_nt: TGTGCCAGCAGCCAAGGAGGGGGCTCCTATAATTCACCCCTCCACTTT

clone_size: NA
j_call: TRBJ2-3
d_call: TRBD2
v_call: TRBV6-6
cdr3_aa: CASSKASGGRTDTQYF
cdr3_nt: TGTGCCAGCAGTAAGGCTAGCGGGGGGCGCACAGATACGCAGTATTTT

clone_size: NA
j_call: TRBJ2-7
d_call: NA
v_call: TRBV11-2
cdr3_aa: CASSSAAGYEQYF
cdr3_nt: TGTGCCAGCAGCTCCGCGGCTGGGTACGAGCAGTACTTC

clone_size: once
j_call: TRBJ2-2
d_call: TRBD2
v_call: TRBV3-1/TRBV3-2
cdr3_aa: CASSQRRSGGPGATGELFF
cdr3_nt: TGTGCCAGCAGCCAAAGGCGAAGCGGGGGGCCGGGAGCCACCGGGGAGCTGTTTTTT

clone_size: NA
j_call: TRBJ1-5
d_call: NA
v_call: TRBV27
cdr3_aa: CASSPQGARNQPQHF
cdr3_nt: TGTGCCAGCAGTCCCCAAGGAGCACGCAATCAGCCCCAGCATTTT

clone_size: NA
j_call: TRBJ1-5
d_call: NA
v_call: TRBV7-2
cdr3_aa: CASSWTITQPQHF
cdr3_nt: TGTGCCAGCAGCTGGACTATTACTCAGCCCCAGCATTTT

clone_size: NA
j_call: TRBJ1-4
d_call: TRBD1
v_call: TRBV6-6
cdr3_aa: CASSYGDSVNEKLFF
cdr3_nt: TGTGCCAGCAGTTACGGGGACAGCGTTAATGAAAAACTGTTTTTT

clone_size: NA
j_call: TRBJ2-3
d_call: NA
v_call: TRBV5-1
cdr3_aa: CASSSGDTQYF
cdr3_nt: TGCGCCAGCAGCTCGGGAGATACGCAGTATTTT

clone_size: NA
j_call: TRBJ2-1
d_call: TRBD1
v_call: TRBV6-5
cdr3_aa: CASRRGTGGDEQFF
cdr3_nt: TGTGCCAGCAGAAGGGGGACAGGGGGCGATGAGCAGTTCTTC

clone_size: NA
j_call: TRBJ1-5
d_call: NA
v_call: TRBV7-2
cdr3_aa: CASSLAGVGNQPQHF
cdr3_nt: TGTGCCAGCAGCTTAGCAGGGGTGGGCAATCAGCCCCAGCATTTT

clone_size: once
j_call: TRBJ2-7
d_call: TRBD1
v_call: TRBV27
cdr3_aa: CASSLDRDRVPYEQYF
cdr3_nt: TGTGCCAGCAGCCTCGACCGGGACAGGGTCCCCTACGAGCAGTACTTC

clone_size: NA
j_call: TRBJ1-2
d_call: NA
v_call: TRBV19
cdr3_aa: CASSGAWYGYTF
cdr3_nt: TGTGCCAGTAGTGGGGCTTGGTATGGCTACACCTTC

clone_size: NA
j_call: TRBJ2-2
d_call: NA
v_call: TRBV3-1/TRBV3-2
cdr3_aa: CASSQTGIWGTGELFF
cdr3_nt: TGTGCCAGCAGCCAAACAGGGATCTGGGGCACCGGGGAGCTGTTTTTT

clone_size: NA
j_call: TRBJ2-7
d_call: TRBD1
v_call: TRBV30
cdr3_aa: CAWRRTGGISYEQYF
cdr3_nt: TGTGCCTGGAGACGGACAGGGGGCATCTCCTACGAGCAGTACTTC

clone_size: NA
j_call: TRBJ2-3
d_call: NA
v_call: TRBV13
cdr3_aa: CASSSLSSRDTQYF
cdr3_nt: TGTGCCAGCAGCTCCCTTAGTTCCCGTGATACGCAGTATTTT

clone_size: NA
j_call: TRBJ1-2
d_call: NA
v_call: TRBV24-1
cdr3_aa: CATSDSPRGGSSGYTF
cdr3_nt: TGTGCCACCAGTGATTCCCCCCGGGGGGGATCCTCTGGCTACACCTTC

clone_size: NA
j_call: TRBJ1-6
d_call: TRBD1
v_call: TRBV18
cdr3_aa: CASSKDRANNSPLHF
cdr3_nt: TGTGCCAGCTCAAAGGACAGGGCAAATAATTCACCCCTCCACTTT

clone_size: NA
j_call: TRBJ1-2
d_call: TRBD1
v_call: TRBV13
cdr3_aa: CASTSTGGNYGYTF
cdr3_nt: TGTGCCAGCACCTCTACAGGGGGTAACTATGGCTACACCTTC

clone_size: NA
j_call: TRBJ2-7
d_call: TRBD1
v_call: TRBV11-2
cdr3_aa: CASSLETGTGVKQYF
cdr3_nt: TGTGCCAGCAGCTTAGAAACCGGGACAGGGGTTAAGCAGTACTTC

clone_size: NA
j_call: TRBJ1-2
d_call: NA
v_call: TRBV5-1
cdr3_aa: CASSLDGRVDYGYTF
cdr3_nt: TGCGCCAGCAGCTTGGATGGCAGGGTCGACTATGGCTACACCTTC

clone_size: NA
j_call: TRBJ1-5
d_call: NA
v_call: TRBV5-8
cdr3_aa: CASSLTGKGGNQPQHF
cdr3_nt: TGTGCCAGCAGCTTGACTGGGAAAGGGGGCAATCAGCCCCAGCATTTT

clone_size: NA
j_call: TRBJ2-5
d_call: NA
v_call: TRBV7-2
cdr3_aa: CASSFKTGYGETQYF
cdr3_nt: TGTGCCAGCAGCTTCAAAACGGGGTACGGAGAGACCCAGTACTTC

clone_size: NA
j_call: TRBJ2-2
d_call: TRBD1
v_call: TRBV30
cdr3_aa: CAWRDLGTGPGELFF
cdr3_nt: TGTGCCTGGAGAGACCTAGGGACAGGGCCCGGGGAGCTGTTTTTT

clone_size: NA
j_call: TRBJ1-1
d_call: NA
v_call: TRBV5-1
cdr3_aa: CASSSDRMATEAFF
cdr3_nt: TGCGCCAGCAGCTCTGACAGGATGGCCACTGAAGCTTTCTTT

clone_size: once
j_call: TRBJ2-7
d_call: TRBD1
v_call: TRBV9
cdr3_aa: CASSPRTGASYEQYF
cdr3_nt: TGTGCCAGCAGCCCCCGGACAGGGGCCTCCTACGAGCAGTACTTC

clone_size: once
j_call: TRBJ2-3
d_call: TRBD2
v_call: TRBV24-1
cdr3_aa: CATSDSGGGTDTQYF
cdr3_nt: TGTGCCACCAGTGATTCGGGGGGAGGCACAGATACGCAGTATTTT

clone_size: NA
j_call: TRBJ1-5
d_call: TRBD1
v_call: TRBV2
cdr3_aa: CASSYDRADQPQHF
cdr3_nt: TGTGCCAGCAGTTATGACAGGGCTGATCAGCCCCAGCATTTT

clone_size: NA
j_call: TRBJ2-7
d_call: NA
v_call: TRBV9
cdr3_aa: CASSVTPGGGGGNEQYF
cdr3_nt: TGTGCCAGCAGCGTGACACCCGGGGGAGGGGGAGGCAACGAGCAGTACTTC

clone_size: NA
j_call: TRBJ1-1
d_call: NA
v_call: TRBV5-1
cdr3_aa: CASSLAGALNTEAFF
cdr3_nt: TGCGCCAGCAGCTTGGCAGGGGCCCTGAACACTGAAGCTTTCTTT

clone_size: NA
j_call: TRBJ1-1
d_call: NA
v_call: TRBV27
cdr3_aa: CASSLYSVNTEAFF
cdr3_nt: TGTGCCAGCAGTTTATATTCAGTGAACACTGAAGCTTTCTTT

clone_size: NA
j_call: TRBJ2-7
d_call: TRBD1
v_call: TRBV5-6
cdr3_aa: CASSLAPGGQGRYEQYF
cdr3_nt: TGTGCCAGCAGCTTGGCGCCGGGGGGACAGGGGCGCTACGAGCAGTACTTC

clone_size: NA
j_call: TRBJ2-7
d_call: NA
v_call: TRBV5-1
cdr3_aa: CASSLGQGYYEQYF
cdr3_nt: TGCGCCAGCAGCTTGGGCCAGGGTTACTACGAGCAGTACTTC

clone_size: NA
j_call: TRBJ1-3
d_call: NA
v_call: TRBV9
cdr3_aa: CASSARDTIYF
cdr3_nt: TGTGCCAGCAGCGCCAGGGACACCATATATTTT

clone_size: NA
j_call: TRBJ1-5
d_call: NA
v_call: TRBV5-6
cdr3_aa: CASSLRTGVGNQPQHF
cdr3_nt: TGTGCCAGCAGCCTACGTACGGGGGTCGGCAATCAGCCCCAGCATTTT

clone_size: NA
j_call: TRBJ1-4
d_call: NA
v_call: TRBV21-1
cdr3_aa: CASSARTGATNEKLFF
cdr3_nt: TGTGCCAGCAGCGCCCGGACCGGGGCAACTAATGAAAAACTGTTTTTT

clone_size: NA
j_call: TRBJ1-4
d_call: TRBD1
v_call: TRBV7-8
cdr3_aa: CASSRTTGGGEKLFF
cdr3_nt: TGTGCCAGCAGCCGAACAACAGGGGGAGGAGAAAAACTGTTTTTT

clone_size: once
j_call: TRBJ1-1
d_call: NA
v_call: TRBV6-5
cdr3_aa: CASSYPGQWGINEAFF
cdr3_nt: TGTGCCAGCAGTTACCCCGGACAGTGGGGAATCAATGAAGCTTTCTTT

clone_size: NA
j_call: TRBJ2-4
d_call: TRBD1
v_call: TRBV5-1
cdr3_aa: CASSEGAQDIQYF
cdr3_nt: TGCGCCAGCAGCGAGGGGGCGCAGGACATTCAGTACTTC

clone_size: NA
j_call: TRBJ2-1
d_call: NA
v_call: TRBV7-9
cdr3_aa: CASSLVLLGSYNEQFF
cdr3_nt: TGTGCCAGCAGCTTAGTACTCCTTGGCTCCTACAATGAGCAGTTCTTC

clone_size: NA
j_call: TRBJ1-1
d_call: NA
v_call: TRBV6-5
cdr3_aa: CASSYGGGASEAFF
cdr3_nt: TGTGCCAGCAGTTACGGCGGCGGGGCCTCTGAAGCTTTCTTT

clone_size: NA
j_call: TRBJ1-3
d_call: NA
v_call: TRBV7-6
cdr3_aa: CASSLAAQGAAIYF
cdr3_nt: TGTGCCAGCAGCTTAGCTGCACAGGGAGCGGCCATATATTTT

clone_size: NA
j_call: TRBJ1-2
d_call: NA
v_call: TRBV30
cdr3_aa: CAWSHSQGGVGGYTF
cdr3_nt: TGTGCCTGGAGTCACAGCCAGGGAGGAGTAGGTGGCTACACCTTC

clone_size: NA
j_call: TRBJ2-4
d_call: TRBD2
v_call: TRBV3-1/TRBV3-2
cdr3_aa: CASSPAGGTGGIQYF
cdr3_nt: TGTGCCAGCAGCCCCGCCGGGGGGACCGGGGGCATTCAGTACTTC

clone_size: NA
j_call: TRBJ1-2
d_call: TRBD1
v_call: TRBV12-5
cdr3_aa: CASGLVEGAGGYTF
cdr3_nt: TGTGCTAGTGGTTTGGTAGAGGGGGCGGGTGGCTACACCTTC

clone_size: NA
j_call: TRBJ2-1
d_call: NA
v_call: TRBV4-1
cdr3_aa: CASSQDGGDRVASGGNEQFF
cdr3_nt: TGCGCCAGCAGCCAAGATGGCGGGGACAGGGTGGCTAGCGGGGGCAATGAGCAGTTCTTC

clone_size: NA
j_call: TRBJ1-3
d_call: NA
v_call: TRBV10-3
cdr3_aa: CAISESSPGNTIYF
cdr3_nt: TGTGCCATCAGTGAGTCTAGTCCTGGAAACACCATATATTTT

clone_size: NA
j_call: TRBJ2-3
d_call: NA
v_call: TRBV29-1
cdr3_aa: CSVRGSTDTQYF
cdr3_nt: TGCAGCGTTAGAGGGAGCACAGATACGCAGTATTTT

clone_size: NA
j_call: TRBJ1-1
d_call: TRBD1
v_call: TRBV5-6
cdr3_aa: CASRSDRGAEAFF
cdr3_nt: TGTGCCAGCAGGTCCGACAGGGGGGCTGAAGCTTTCTTT

clone_size: NA
j_call: TRBJ1-2
d_call: NA
v_call: TRBV9
cdr3_aa: CASSSSVGAYGYTF
cdr3_nt: TGTGCCAGCAGCTCCTCGGTGGGGGCCTATGGCTACACCTTC

clone_size: NA
j_call: TRBJ2-3
d_call: TRBD2
v_call: TRBV11-3
cdr3_aa: CASSFGVAGHHTQYF
cdr3_nt: TGTGCCAGCAGCTTTGGGGTAGCGGGCCACCATACGCAGTATTTT

clone_size: once
j_call: TRBJ1-1
d_call: NA
v_call: TRBV4-1
cdr3_aa: CASSQDHPGWTEAFF
cdr3_nt: TGCGCCAGCAGCCAAGATCACCCAGGGTGGACTGAAGCTTTCTTT

clone_size: NA
j_call: TRBJ2-3
d_call: NA
v_call: TRBV3-1/TRBV3-2
cdr3_aa: CASSHTSTDTQYF
cdr3_nt: TGTGCCAGCAGCCACACTAGCACAGATACGCAGTATTTT